The rows below give T cell receptor beta chains drawn from one sample of a study of OX40 agonist ivuxolimab in advanced cancers. The assay was immunoSEQ multiplex PCR, and TCRdb's table has in-frame clones only and misses some. The sample consists of about 49,000 clones, 84% of them appearing once. The sequences come from CD4+ or CD8+ T cells sorted from blood, collected in a trial of the OX40 agonist ivuxolimab. Every receptor here comes from an adult with an advanced solid tumor such as melanoma, head and neck, liver or kidney cancer. Both conserved end residues are part of each CDR3. A D gene is named only where the DNA matches it firmly. Some rows have no size entry. The others give once, few or many, or a class for an expanded clone.

clone_size	j_call	d_call	v_call	cdr3_nt	cdr3_aa
NA	TRBJ1-2	NA	TRBV28	TGTGCCAGCTGCCCGACAGATTTCTATGGCTACACCTTC	CASCPTDFYGYTF
NA	TRBJ1-5	TRBD1	TRBV7-2	TGTGCCAGCAGCTTACAAGGGACAGAAGAATGGCCCCAGCATTTT	CASSLQGTEEWPQHF
NA	TRBJ2-7	TRBD1	TRBV28	TGTGCCAGCAGTTTGGGGGACAGATTAATCTACGAGCAGTACTTC	CASSLGDRLIYEQYF
NA	TRBJ2-3	NA	TRBV11-2	TGTGCCAGCAGAAGCGCGGATGGGGGGCATACGCAGTATTTT	CASRSADGGHTQYF
medium-sized	TRBJ2-2	TRBD2	TRBV2	TGTGCCAGCAAACTTAATAGCGGGAGTACCGGGGAGCTGTTTTTT	CASKLNSGSTGELFF
NA	TRBJ2-7	TRBD1	TRBV27	TGTGCCAGCAGTTCGTCGGGGACAGCACGGGGAGAGCAGTACTTC	CASSSSGTARGEQYF
few	TRBJ1-1	TRBD1	TRBV10-2	TGCGCCAGCAGTGAGAAACAGGGGACTGAAGCTTTCTTT	CASSEKQGTEAFF
NA	TRBJ2-5	NA	TRBV5-1	TGCGCCAGCAGCTTGCCCGGGGAGGCGGCCCAGTACTTC	CASSLPGEAAQYF
few	TRBJ2-1	TRBD2	TRBV18	TGTGCCAGCTCACCCCAGGGAGGGGTTATGAATGAGCAGTTCTTC	CASSPQGGVMNEQFF
once	TRBJ2-7	NA	TRBV4-3	TGCGCCAGCAGCCAAGACTCAGGGGAGCAGTACTTC	CASSQDSGEQYF
NA	TRBJ2-1	NA	TRBV5-6	TGTGCCAGCAGCTCCTTACAGGTAATGAGTACGCAGTTCTTC	CASSSLQVMSTQFF
NA	TRBJ2-3	TRBD2	TRBV19	TGTGCCAGTAGTATCGCCGTAGGGCTAGCGGAAGCTGAATCCACAGATACGCAGTATTTT	CASSIAVGLAEAESTDTQYF
few	TRBJ1-4	TRBD1	TRBV2	TGTGCCAGCAGTGAACGCCTTACTCGGGGACAGGTCGAAAAACTGTTTTTT	CASSERLTRGQVEKLFF
NA	TRBJ2-2	TRBD2	TRBV30	TGTGCCTGGAAACTAGCGGGGGGGAACACCGGGGAGCTGTTTTTT	CAWKLAGGNTGELFF
NA	TRBJ1-3	NA	TRBV7-9	TGTGCCAGCAGCTTGGGGGGGCCTGGAAACACCATATATTTT	CASSLGGPGNTIYF
NA	TRBJ1-6	NA	TRBV15	TGTGCCACCAGCAGCCGGCAGCCGAATTCACCCCTCCACTTT	CATSSRQPNSPLHF
NA	TRBJ2-2	NA	TRBV5-5	TGTGCCAGCAGCGTGGGACCGGCGAACACCGGGGAGCTGTTTTTT	CASSVGPANTGELFF
NA	TRBJ2-2	NA	TRBV29-1	TGCAGCGCAATGACAGGCCTGAACACCGGGGAGCTGTTTTTT	CSAMTGLNTGELFF
NA	TRBJ1-1	NA	TRBV14	TGTGCCAGCAGCCAAGAGACAAACACTGAAGCTTTCTTT	CASSQETNTEAFF
few	TRBJ1-5	NA	TRBV19	TGTGCCAGTAGTACTCGGACCGGGGCTCAGCCCCAGCATTTT	CASSTRTGAQPQHF
NA	TRBJ2-3	TRBD2	TRBV19	TGTGCCAGTAGTACCTTACTAGCGTTCCCCACAGATACGCAGTATTTT	CASSTLLAFPTDTQYF
NA	TRBJ1-5	TRBD1	TRBV7-2	TGTGCCAGCAGCTTACAGGGGGCGCATGGCCAGCCCCAGCATTTT	CASSLQGAHGQPQHF
NA	TRBJ1-5	NA	TRBV7-8	TGTGCCAGCAGCTCCGGACAGATGAGCAATCAGCCCCAGCATTTT	CASSSGQMSNQPQHF
NA	TRBJ2-1	TRBD2	TRBV7-6	TGTGCCAGCAGCCCGGGGGGTGAGCAGTTCTTC	CASSPGGEQFF
NA	TRBJ2-3	NA	TRBV11-3	TGTGCCAGCAGCTTAGAACGGACAGATACGCAGTATTTT	CASSLERTDTQYF
NA	TRBJ2-7	NA	TRBV20-1	TGCAGTGCTAGAGTATACGAGCAGTACTTC	CSARVYEQYF
NA	TRBJ2-1	TRBD1	TRBV10-1	TGCGCCAGCAGCCCAAACCCGGGACAGGGCTTAGGCAATGAGCAGTTCTTC	CASSPNPGQGLGNEQFF
NA	TRBJ1-2	NA	TRBV10-3	TGTGCCATCAGTGAGCCCCGAGGACACTCAAACTATGGCTACACCTTC	CAISEPRGHSNYGYTF
few	TRBJ1-2	TRBD1	TRBV5-4	TGTGCCAGCAGCTGGGGACAGACTGGCTACACCTTC	CASSWGQTGYTF
NA	TRBJ2-6	NA	TRBV19	TGTGCCAGTAGAACTGAGTTCTCTGGGGCCAACGTCCTGACTTTC	CASRTEFSGANVLTF
NA	TRBJ2-7	TRBD1	TRBV10-3	TGTGCCTCGAAGGGGACAGGGGCCTACGAGCAGTACTTC	CASKGTGAYEQYF
few	TRBJ2-5	TRBD2	TRBV28	TGTGCCAGCAGTTTGAAAAGCTACCGCGGGAGAGGCGCAGAGACCCAGTACTTC	CASSLKSYRGRGAETQYF
NA	TRBJ1-1	NA	TRBV29-1	TGCAGCGTTGAGGTGCGGTACGGGGGGAACCCTGAAGCTTTCTTT	CSVEVRYGGNPEAFF
few	TRBJ1-2	NA	TRBV2	TGTGCCAGCAGTGGGACCTGGATAGACTATGGCTACACCTTC	CASSGTWIDYGYTF
NA	TRBJ1-1	NA	TRBV28	TGTGCCAGCAGGCCCAGACAGTTGAACACTGAAGCTTTCTTT	CASRPRQLNTEAFF
NA	TRBJ2-7	NA	TRBV28	TGTGCCAGCAGACTAGGGGTAGACGAGCAGTACTTC	CASRLGVDEQYF
NA	TRBJ2-5	NA	TRBV7-7	TGTGCTAGCAGCAAGGGTCTGGAGACCCAGTACTTC	CASSKGLETQYF
NA	TRBJ2-1	NA	TRBV18	TGTGCCAGCTCACCACCAGGGCTCCTTTACAATGAGCAGTTCTTC	CASSPPGLLYNEQFF
NA	TRBJ1-1	NA	TRBV27	TGTGCCAGCAGTTACGGGGGGGGTACTGAAGCTTTCTTT	CASSYGGGTEAFF
NA	TRBJ2-3	TRBD2	TRBV11-3	TGTGCCAGCAGCTCAGGCGAAATTCGGGGGGGTACGCAGTATTTT	CASSSGEIRGGTQYF
NA	TRBJ2-3	TRBD2	TRBV7-9	TGTGCCAGCAGCGTCGGGACTAGCGGGAGGGCCGATACGCAGTATTTT	CASSVGTSGRADTQYF
NA	TRBJ2-2	NA	TRBV19	TGTGCCAGTAGTATGCGGGGCAGGGGAAGAACCGGGGAGCTGTTTTTT	CASSMRGRGRTGELFF
NA	TRBJ2-5	NA	TRBV7-9	TGTGCCAGCAGCTTAAATTTAGAGACCCAGTACTTC	CASSLNLETQYF
NA	TRBJ2-7	TRBD2	TRBV7-2	TGTGCCAGCCACCGGGGGGTTGGCGAGCAGTACTTC	CASHRGVGEQYF
NA	TRBJ2-7	TRBD1	TRBV6-1	TGTGCCAGCAGTCCCCGGACAGGGAGCTCCTACGAGCAGTACTTC	CASSPRTGSSYEQYF
NA	TRBJ2-2	NA	TRBV5-1	TGCGCCAGCAGCTTGAAAGCGGATAACACCGGGGAGCTGTTTTTT	CASSLKADNTGELFF
NA	TRBJ2-4	TRBD1	TRBV28	TGTGCCAGCAGGAGCCCGGGACAGGAGGTTCTGACCAAAAACATTCAGTACTTC	CASRSPGQEVLTKNIQYF
NA	TRBJ2-4	NA	TRBV2	TGTGCCAGCAGCTCCGGGACTTCCAAAAACATTCAGTACTTC	CASSSGTSKNIQYF
NA	TRBJ2-3	NA	TRBV5-1	TGCGCCAGCAGGCCCAGGGGTCCCACCACAGATACGCAGTATTTT	CASRPRGPTTDTQYF
NA	TRBJ2-5	NA	TRBV27	TGTGCCAGCAGCCGGGGACGGGGGACCCAGTACTTC	CASSRGRGTQYF
NA	TRBJ2-5	NA	TRBV27	TGTGCCAGCAGAATGAGAGAGACCCAGTACTTC	CASRMRETQYF